Listed here are 6 T cell receptor beta chains from one sample, sequenced in a study of T cells in Graves' hyperthyroidism and ophthalmopathy. RNA transcripts were the template for amplifying TCR beta CDR3 regions. Primed by the HTBI set, a first-round RT-PCR was run on the TCR CDR3. TCRdb independently ran MiXCR on the multiplex PCR reads; one entry per CDR3 protein. This table has roughly 570,000 distinct CDR3 sequences, 40% to 55% appearing once. Sequencing was performed on peripheral blood or thyroid tissue (not recorded which). All receptors come from an adult woman with Graves' disease, either hyperthyroidism or ophthalmopathy (not recorded which).

CDR3 nucleotides: TGTGCCAGCAGCTTAATATGGATAATCGCCTACGAGCAGTACTTC. Protein sequence: CASSLIWIIAYEQYF. The chain recombines TRBV7-2 with TRBJ2-7; no reliable D call. This CDR3 contains 15 residues. Germline V lookup: CDR1 SGHTA, CDR2 FQGNSA. The V end was cut by 2 bases, the J end by 2 bases, with 13 bases between.

CDR3 loop: CASSFLAGEGYEQYF. CDR3 DNA sequence: TGTGCCAGCAGCTTCCTAGCCGGAGAGGGGTACGAGCAGTACTTC. V gene TRBV7-3 combines with J gene TRBJ2-7; D could derive from TRBD1 or TRBD2 (5 bases each). The CDR3 loop spans 15 amino acids. The V end lost 3 bases, the J end lost 4 bases, and 16 bases lay between the germline ends. Per germline, CDR1 SGHTA and CDR2 FQGTGA.

This clonotype was recorded at least ten times. Here the CDR3 DNA reads TGTGCCAGCAGCGTAGGCGGGGGGGCGCGGTACACTGAAGCTTTCTTT. Amino acid sequence: CASSVGGGARYTEAFF. The rearrangement links TRBV7-9 to TRBJ1-1; perhaps TRBD1 as D (6 bases). With 5 bases removed from V and 3 bases from J, the gap between germline ends came to 19 bases. This CDR3 region has 16 residues. In germline, CDR1 is SEHNR, CDR2 FQNEAQ (reference sequence).

Worth noting for this clonotype: The conserved phenylalanine or tryptophan is not found at the CDR3 terminus, so this likely reflects a read error. The DNA is omitted, as the CDR3 cannot be located on it reliably, and the CDR3 follows TCRdb's listing. The chain has TRBV7-6 and TRBJ2-5. From its first to its last residue, the CDR3 has 8 amino acids. The V gene's germline CDR1 is SGHVS and CDR2 FNYEAQ. The CDR3 here is CASSLQVA.

The chain joins TRBV27 to TRBJ1-4, with TRBD1 as a possible D gene (5 bases). CDR3 length: 16 amino acids. CDR1 and CDR2 from the germline V gene are MNHEY and SMNVEV (reference sequence). The V gene lost 3 bases and the J gene lost 8 bases, with 19 bases spanning the gap. CDR3 coding DNA: TGTGCCAGCAGTTTCCTCTGGGGCAACAGGCCCGAAAAACTGTTTTTT. Encoded protein: CASSFLWGNRPEKLFF.

V gene TRBV7-2 combines with J gene TRBJ1-2; tentatively, D is TRBD1 (5 bases). This CDR3 spans 15 amino acids. CDR1 and CDR2 (germline): SGHTA, FQGNSA. The V end was cut by 5 bases, the J end by 6 bases, with 19 bases between. CDR3 bases: TGTGCCAGCAGCCCCTCGAGTGCAGGGTCCAATGGCTACACCTTC. This encodes CASSPSSAGSNGYTF. The full variable domain, in which reference TRBV7-2 and TRBJ1-2 provide the parts outside the CDR3, is GAGVSQSPSNKVTEKGKDVELRCDPISGHTALYWYRQSLGQGLEFLIYFQGNSAPDKSGLPSDRFSAERTGGSVSTLTIQRTQQEDSAVYLCASSPSSAGSNGYTFGSGTRLTVV.